This T cell receptor beta chain was captured by sequencing in a study of shared clonotypes between healthy human individuals. Around 32,000 T cell genomes, or approximately 300 ng DNA, went into unsorted PBMC replicate PCRs. TCRdb's copy holds only in-frame clones and misses some; the assay was immunoSEQ multiplex PCR. The table shows some 500,000 clones, with approximately 80% occurring only once. This clone has a handful of counts. Adult donors, all healthy and HIV-negative, had no recent acute infections or vaccinations. With 7 bases removed from V and 0 bases from J, the gap between germline ends came to 13 bases. Per the germline V gene, CDR1 is GTSNPN and CDR2 is SVGIG (reference sequence). The CDR3 loop spans 14 amino acids.

This sequence joins TRBV30 and TRBJ1-3, with D hard to call. The receptor was isolated from a middle-aged woman in good health. Some clones in this sample may be carry-over from other donors' samples. Sequencing was done on a sample of PBMCs. CDR3 coding DNA: TGTGCCTTAGAGCGGAGTGTCTCTGGAAACACCATATATTTT. Its translation is CALERSVSGNTIYF.